The sample holds many counts of the clone carrying this T cell receptor beta chain. What it recognizes is unknown. This specimen belongs to a study of T cells in Graves' hyperthyroidism and ophthalmopathy. What was amplified from RNA transcripts were TCR beta CDR3 regions. During a first-round RT-PCR of the TCR CDR3, the HTBI primer set was used. TCRdb re-derived calls from the multiplex PCR reads in MiXCR, one entry per CDR3 protein. The data hold 150,000 to 200,000 distinct CDR3 sequences, with approximately 15% observed a single time. The authors deemed Graves' hyperthyroidism stable absent ophthalmopathy progression within 18 months. Diagnostic assessment was based on clinical symptoms, serum thyroxine and TRAb, thyroid ultrasound and orbital computed tomography. Points from the study as a whole: Separation of ophthalmopathy from stable hyperthyroidism was achieved by a 13 V-J model.

Germline assignment: CDR1 SGHTA and CDR2 FQGNSA. V was trimmed by 1 base and J by 2 bases, leaving 15 bases between them. The CDR3 sequence is 16 residues long. V is TRBV7-2 and J is TRBJ2-7; the D call may be TRBD1 or TRBD2 (6 bases each). The source material was blood. The TCR was taken from a woman aged 50 to 60 with Graves' hyperthyroidism. The CDR3 DNA reads as TGTGCCAGCAGCTTAGGGGGGGCAGGGGCCCCCTACGAGCAGTACTTC. The encoded protein is CASSLGGAGAPYEQYF.